This record looks at one T cell receptor beta chain sequence and its context. Its specificity is unknown. The data originate from a study of cytomegalovirus exposure and HLA in healthy donors. Study-wide points: The sole available immune exposure information was CMV serostatus.

Participants comprised healthy donors of bone marrow. The germline CDR1 and CDR2 sequences are ENHRY and SYGVKD. V shed 2 bases, J shed 4 bases, and the junction held 3 bases outside the gene matches. The CDR3 runs 15 residues. A multiplex PCR was run with 60 Vbeta primers and 13 Jbeta primers. The data were produced by immunoSEQ multiplex PCR, yet TCRdb's version contains in-frame clones alone and is incomplete. The data hold about 160,000 clones, with around 67% observed a single time. The sequence was obtained from a woman younger than 35 in good health and CMV-seropositive. The source material was PBMCs. The chain recombines TRBV10-3 with TRBJ2-7; TRBD2 aligns across 12 bases. CDR3 nucleotide sequence: TGTGCCATCAGTGAGCCTAGCGGGAGGGGGTACGAGCAGTACTTC. Its translation is CAISEPSGRGYEQYF.